This T cell receptor beta chain was sequenced for a study of blood T cell repertoires in COVID-19. Background on the study: T cells, B-cell-depleted T cells, or PBMCs provided the cDNA or gDNA that served as material.

The V segment lost 5 bases and the J segment 6 bases; nucleotides outside the gene matches: 9. Germline CDR1 is MDHEN and CDR2 is SYDVKM. CDR3 length: 15 residues. Here immunoSEQ multiplex PCR was the method, and the copy in TCRdb shows in-frame clones only, minus some. The sample lists roughly 42,000 clones, about 85% seen once, with about 4% in the top ten. The sample comprised peripheral blood. The chain couples TRBV28 to TRBJ2-1, with TRBD1 identical over 8 bases. The TCR sequence derives from a man aged 60-69 years with acute or convalescent COVID-19. Here the CDR3 DNA reads TGTGCCAGCAGTAAAACACGGGACAGGCGCAATGAGCAGTTCTTC. Translation: CASSKTRDRRNEQFF.